This entry concerns a single T cell receptor beta chain. Time point: after dendritic cell vaccination, including at tumor progression/relapse. Germline loops: CDR1 MNHEY, CDR2 SVGAGI. CDR3 size: 15 residues. With 5 bases clipped from V and 4 bases from J, the junction kept 4 bases outside the gene matches. The data were obtained in a study of glioma-infiltrating T cells after dendritic cell vaccination. Up to about 2 ug genomic DNA was used for TCRB CDR3 amplification. Clones were read by immunoSEQ multiplex PCR, and TCRdb kept only the in-frame ones, dropping some. The table has some 90,000 clones, 80% to 90% seen once.

The J gene is TRBJ1-6, the V gene TRBV6-5; 8 bases are a match to TRBD1. The material was blood, obtained after dendritic cell vaccination. The TCR was taken from a human donor with glioblastoma. The CDR3 DNA sequence: TGTGCCAGCAGTAGGGGACAGGAATATAATTCACCCCTCCACTTT. The encoded protein is CASSRGQEYNSPLHF.